Listed here are 10 T cell receptor beta chains from one sample, sequenced in a study of CD8+ T cells in alopecia areata. After isolation, RNA underwent reverse transcription to generate cDNA as the sequencing template. Clones were sequenced by immunoSEQ multiplex PCR, and TCRdb holds only the in-frame ones, with some missing. The data show about 97,000 clones, less than 50% seen once. The source material was CD4+ T cells sorted from blood. The receptors shown here come from a human donor with alopecia areata.

This clone was counted between two and nine times. The CDR3 coding sequence is TGTGCCACCAGCAGAGATCGGGGTTGGGACAACACTGAAGCTTTCTTT. Protein product: CATSRDRGWDNTEAFF. The V gene is TRBV15, the J gene TRBJ1-1, with a possible D match to TRBD1 (5 bases). Germline CDR1 reads LNHNV; CDR2 reads YYDKDF (reference sequence). The CDR3 is 16 residues long. The V and J ends lost 0 bases and 2 bases respectively, with 13 bases between them.

This clone was seen only a few times. The chain combines TRBV7-2 with TRBJ1-2; no clear D gene. This CDR3 contains 14 residues. Germline V gene lookup returns CDR1 SGHTA and CDR2 FQGNSA. Deletions cut 1 base from V and 10 bases from J, with 16 bases between. CDR3: CASSLGFTGNAYTF. The CDR3 coding sequence is TGTGCCAGCAGCTTAGGGTTTACGGGAAACGCCTACACCTTC.

V and J are TRBV7-2 and TRBJ1-5, with D unresolved. The germline CDR1 and CDR2 sequences are SGHTA and FQGNSA. Deletions cut 1 base from V and 2 bases from J, with 6 bases between. The CDR3 length is 14 residues. The CDR3 here is CASSLGLGNQPQHF. CDR3 in DNA: TGTGCCAGCAGCTTAGGTCTCGGCAATCAGCCCCAGCATTTT.

The chain links TRBV18 to TRBJ1-5; a possible D gene is TRBD1 (5 bases). Per germline, CDR1 KGHSH and CDR2 LQKENI. Trimming cost V 5 bases and J 4 bases, with 15 bases left between them. The CDR3 contains 15 residues. CDR3 protein: CASSKPGTQNQPQHF. The CDR3 DNA is TGTGCCAGCTCAAAACCCGGGACCCAGAATCAGCCCCAGCATTTT. Looking up the rest from reference TRBV18 and TRBJ1-5 gives the full variable domain: NAGVMQNPRHLVRRRGQEARLRCSPMKGHSHVYWYRQLPEEGLKFMVYLQKENIIDESGMPKERFSAEFPKEGPSILRIQQVVRGDSAAYFCASSKPGTQNQPQHFGDGTRLSIL.

This clone has only a few counts. The chain employs TRBV7-3 and TRBJ2-3, with 14 nucleotides matching TRBD2. The CDR3 spans 16 residues. CDR1 and CDR2 from the germline V gene are SGHTA and FQGTGA. The J segment lost 6 bases and the V segment lost 0 bases, leaving 2 bases of the junction unmatched. The CDR3 here is CASSLTGLAGADTQYF. The CDR3 DNA reads TGTGCCAGCAGCTTAACGGGACTAGCGGGGGCGGATACGCAGTATTTT.

V is TRBV9 and J is TRBJ1-2; no clear D. This CDR3 region has 13 residues. V was clipped by 0 bases and J by 4 bases, with 7 bases between them. From germline, CDR1 is SGDLS and CDR2 YYNGEE. DNA for the CDR3: TGTGCCAGCAGCGTAGGTGGTGGCTATGGCTACACCTTC. Translating gives CASSVGGGYGYTF.

The table lists this clone with a few counts. This rearrangement joins TRBV27 to TRBJ2-7; 9 bases are a match to TRBD1. The CDR3 runs to 13 residues. Looked up from germline, CDR1 is MNHEY and CDR2 is SMNVEV (reference sequence). Unmatched junction bases numbered 5, after V lost 8 bases and J lost 3 bases. The CDR3 protein is CASRQGGNYEQYF. For the CDR3, the DNA is TGTGCCAGCCGACAGGGGGGGAACTACGAGCAGTACTTC.

This sequence joins TRBV25-1 and TRBJ1-2; D gene unclear. This CDR3 is built from 15 residues. Trimming took 1 base from V and 1 from J, leaving 10 bases between them. Germline V gene sequence: CDR1 MGHDK, CDR2 SYGVNS. The chain's CDR3 is CASSESLGGNYGYTF. The CDR3 DNA follows: TGTGCCAGCAGTGAATCCCTCGGTGGTAACTATGGCTACACCTTC.

The sample holds many counts of this clone. V gene TRBV23-1 combines with J gene TRBJ2-4; D is unresolved. TRBV23-1 is annotated as an ORF whose role is uncertain. CDR3 length: 13 amino acids. V lost 3 bases and J 2 bases, leaving 5 bases between the germline ends. CDR3 protein: CASSHLSKNIQYF. The CDR3, as DNA: TGCGCCAGCAGTCACCTATCCAAAAACATTCAGTACTTC.

This clone was seen a handful of times. The chain employs TRBV19 and TRBJ1-5; no firm D call. Trimming removed 3 bases from V and 0 bases from J, with 12 bases in between. Germline V lookup: CDR1 LNHDA, CDR2 SQIVND (reference sequence). This CDR3 region has 16 residues. CDR3 coding DNA: TGTGCCAGTAGTATCCCGACGGATTATAGCAATCAGCCCCAGCATTTT. Translation gives CASSIPTDYSNQPQHF.